A single sample is the source of the 9 T cell receptor beta chains below, sequenced in a study of Ad26.COV2.S vaccination and SARS-CoV-2 variants. Treatment here: 15 to 20 received Ad26.COV2.S at low or high dose, single or two shots; about 5 received placebo; per-sample allocation not given. The study sampled participants on day 63 after the first vaccine or placebo injection. Repertoires were generated with immunoSEQ multiplex PCR, while TCRdb's copy carries only in-frame clones and drops some. Among about 350,000 clones listed, more than 75% were seen once. This sample comprised peripheral blood, obtained in a trial of Ad26.COV2.S vaccine versus placebo. The receptors derive from a person between 18 and 65 years old who received the Ad26.COV2.S COVID-19 vaccine or a placebo.

In DNA form, the CDR3 reads TGTGCCAGCAGTCCAACTACAGGGGCCTACGAGCAGTACTTC. Its protein is CASSPTTGAYEQYF. V usage is TRBV27 and J usage is TRBJ2-7; 7 bases match TRBD1. The J segment lost 2 bases and the V segment lost 5 bases, leaving 6 bases of the junction unmatched. Germline V gives CDR1 MNHEY, CDR2 SMNVEV (reference sequence). This CDR3 region has 14 residues.

The chain links TRBV27 to TRBJ2-7; 7 nucleotides line up with TRBD2. The length of the CDR3 is 13 residues. The V gene end was trimmed by 3 bases and the J gene end by 6 bases; junction bases not matched to a gene: 5. In germline, CDR1 is MNHEY, CDR2 SMNVEV (reference sequence). CDR3 residues: CASSLVPGGEQYF. The CDR3, as DNA: TGTGCCAGCAGTTTGGTCCCGGGGGGCGAGCAGTACTTC.

This clone was seen only once. The rearrangement uses TRBV9 and TRBJ1-6; D not certain. Germline assignment: CDR1 SGDLS and CDR2 YYNGEE. V lost 0 bases, J lost 7 bases, and 11 bases lay in between. This CDR3 contains 15 residues. CDR3 in amino acids: CASSVEADRNSPLHF. For the CDR3, the DNA is TGTGCCAGCAGCGTAGAGGCAGATCGCAATTCACCCCTCCACTTT.

DNA of the CDR3: TGTGCCAGCAGCCCCGACAGTTCCTCTGGAAACACCATATATTTT. This sequence encodes CASSPDSSSGNTIYF. The rearrangement joins TRBV7-3 to TRBJ1-3; D is perhaps TRBD1 (5 bases). Trimming removed 5 bases at V and 0 bases at J, with 11 bases between. Looked up from germline, CDR1 is SGHTA and CDR2 is FQGTGA. The CDR3 is 15 amino acids.

In its sample, this clone was seen a few times. The rearrangement joins TRBV9 to TRBJ1-5; possible D gene TRBD1, 5 bases. In germline, CDR1 is SGDLS, CDR2 YYNGEE. V was pared by 0 bases and J by 3 bases, with 7 bases between. The CDR3 sequence is 14 residues long. This CDR3 is CASSVGGYNQPQHF. The CDR3 DNA is TGTGCCAGCAGCGTAGGGGGGTACAATCAGCCCCAGCATTTT.

This chain joins TRBV9 and TRBJ2-1; 10 nucleotides line up with TRBD1. J lost 8 bases, V lost 4 bases, and 9 bases had no gene match. The CDR3 is 15 amino acids. CDR1 and CDR2 (germline): SGDLS, YYNGEE. The chain's CDR3 is CASSSRDRGIDEQFF. DNA of the CDR3: TGTGCCAGCAGCAGCCGGGACAGGGGCATCGATGAGCAGTTCTTC.

The rearrangement joins TRBV18 to TRBJ2-1; D is uncertain. CDR1 is KGHSH and CDR2 is LQKENI in the germline V gene. V was trimmed by 4 bases and J by 8 bases, leaving 6 bases between them. The CDR3 runs 11 residues. The CDR3 protein is CASSRADEQFF. The CDR3 bases are TGTGCCAGCTCACGAGCCGATGAGCAGTTCTTC.

The DNA of the CDR3 is TGTGCCAGCTCACCAAGGGCAGGGGGCGACACCGGGGAGCTGTTTTTT. Translated, it gives CASSPRAGGDTGELFF. The chain recombines TRBV18 with TRBJ2-2; the match to TRBD1 covers 8 bases. J gave up 3 bases and V 2 bases, and 5 bases lay outside the gene matches. CDR3 length equals 16 residues. CDR1 is KGHSH, CDR2 LQKENI, per germline.

This CDR3 is CATSRDRVGEAFF. DNA for the CDR3: TGTGCCACCAGCAGAGATAGGGTGGGTGAAGCTTTCTTT. This sequence joins TRBV15 and TRBJ1-1; D is undetermined. The CDR3 sequence is 13 residues long. The ends were cut back, 0 bases at V and 7 bases at J, with 9 bases in the middle. CDR1 is LNHNV and CDR2 is YYDKDF in the germline V gene (reference sequence).